The 30 T cell receptor beta chains in this list originate from one sample, sequenced in a study of cytomegalovirus exposure and HLA in healthy donors. It was with 60 Vbeta and 13 Jbeta primers that the PCR ran. Method: immunoSEQ multiplex PCR; TCRdb's copy keeps in-frame clones and lacks some. The repertoire includes 90,000 or so clones, roughly four fifths of them detected once, and roughly 3.5% sits in the top ten. The sample consisted of PBMCs. The origin of the receptors is a man aged 25-45 years in good health and CMV-seropositive.

The chain is built from TRBV9 and TRBJ1-2, with no clear D. Germline values: CDR1 SGDLS, CDR2 YYNGEE. V was clipped by 4 bases and J by 0 bases, with 13 bases between them. The CDR3 is made up of 15 amino acids. The CDR3 nucleotides read TGTGCCAGCAGCCCCCGGGTAGATTCTAACTATGGCTACACCTTC. This codes for CASSPRVDSNYGYTF.

The chain joins TRBV6-5 to TRBJ1-6, with a weak D call TRBD1 (5 bases). In germline, CDR1 is MNHEY, CDR2 SVGAGI. Deletions cut 0 bases from V and 10 bases from J, with 10 bases between. This CDR3 is built from 14 residues. The CDR3 DNA reads as TGTGCCAGCAGTTACTCGACAGTGGGGTCACCCCTCCACTTT. Amino acids: CASSYSTVGSPLHF.

The V and J genes are TRBV7-9 and TRBJ2-1; 7 bases are a match to TRBD1. In germline, CDR1 is SEHNR, CDR2 FQNEAQ (reference sequence). The length of the CDR3 is 13 residues. V was pared by 1 base and J by 9 bases, with 3 bases of the junction left unmatched. CDR3 protein: CASSLGDSSEQFF. The CDR3 nucleotides are TGTGCCAGCAGCTTAGGGGACAGTTCTGAGCAGTTCTTC.

This chain joins TRBV4-1 and TRBJ1-6; 8 bases map to TRBD1. Losses at the gene ends were 6 bases for V and 8 bases for J; bases not matched to a gene: 6. CDR1 is MGHRA, CDR2 YSYEKL, per germline. The CDR3 consists of 14 residues. The CDR3: CASSLRGPHSPLHF. Here the CDR3 DNA reads TGCGCCAGCAGTCTCAGGGGGCCCCATTCACCCCTCCACTTT.

This clone appeared once. V gene TRBV18 combines with J gene TRBJ1-2; D is unresolved. CDR1 and CDR2 from the germline V gene are KGHSH and LQKENI. The CDR3 is 16 residues long. Trimming took off 0 bases at V and 1 base at J, with 12 bases between the two ends. The CDR3 coding sequence is TGTGCCAGCTCACCACCCACGGGTCTCTATAACTATGGCTACACCTTC. Translation gives CASSPPTGLYNYGYTF.

The rearrangement joins TRBV11-3 to TRBJ2-3; D perhaps matches TRBD2 (7 bases). Germline V gives CDR1 SGHNT, CDR2 YENEEA. The CDR3 has 15 residues. V was trimmed by 3 bases and J by 1 base, leaving 11 bases between them. The CDR3 DNA reads TGTGCCAGCAGCTTGGGGGGGGGCGGCACAGATACGCAGTATTTT. It codes for CASSLGGGGTDTQYF.

V gene TRBV7-8 combines with J gene TRBJ1-2; D is unresolved. The germline gives CDR1 SGHVS, CDR2 FQNEAQ. Trimming shortened V by 6 bases and J by 4 bases, and 15 bases separated the two germline ends. The CDR3 totals 14 residues. The CDR3 coding sequence is TGTGCCAGCAGGGGCGCGGGCCCTGGCTATGGCTACACCTTC. Translation gives CASRGAGPGYGYTF.

The chain carries TRBV7-9 and TRBJ2-5; D gene unclear. Trimming shortened V by 5 bases and J by 2 bases, and 3 bases separated the two germline ends. There are 11 residues in the CDR3. Germline-derived CDR1 and CDR2 are SEHNR and FQNEAQ (reference sequence). CDR3 loop: CASSRQETQYF. CDR3 DNA: TGTGCCAGCAGCCGTCAAGAGACCCAGTACTTC. Drawing the rest from reference TRBV7-9 and TRBJ2-5, the complete variable domain is DTGVSQNPRHKITKRGQNVTFRCDPISEHNRLYWYRQTLGQGPEFLTYFQNEAQLEKSRLLSDRFSAERPKGSFSTLEIQRTEQGDSAMYLCASSRQETQYFGPGTRLLVL.

This clone was picked up one time. The chain has TRBV30 and TRBJ2-7, with a tentative D call TRBD2 (6 bases). V lost 5 bases to trimming and J lost 4 bases, with 12 bases between them. Per germline, CDR1 GTSNPN and CDR2 SVGIG (reference sequence). The CDR3 runs to 12 residues. The CDR3 protein is CAWAISGYEQYF. Here the CDR3 DNA reads TGTGCCTGGGCAATTAGCGGATACGAGCAGTACTTC.

This chain joins TRBV7-2 and TRBJ2-5, with D perhaps matching TRBD2 (6 bases). Germline V gene data show CDR1 as SGHTA and CDR2 as FQGNSA. The germline V and J ends were trimmed by 8 bases and 4 bases, with 14 bases remaining between them. The CDR3 extends over 13 amino acids. CDR3 sequence (DNA): TGTGCCAGCTCCCTTTCGGAGGGAGAGACCCAGTACTTC. It is translated as CASSLSEGETQYF.

There are a few counts of this clone. J is TRBJ2-2 and V is TRBV19; D might be TRBD1 (6 bases). Germline CDR1 reads LNHDA; CDR2 reads SQIVND (reference sequence). Trimming removed 9 bases from V and 7 bases from J, with 12 bases in between. The CDR3 length is 12 residues. CDR3 nucleotide sequence: TGTGCCAGCCGAGACAGGAACGGGGAGCTGTTTTTT. The encoded protein is CASRDRNGELFF. The variable domain in full, completed from reference TRBV19 and TRBJ2-2, reads DGGITQSPKYLFRKEGQNVTLSCEQNLNHDAMYWYRQDPGQGLRLIYYSQIVNDFQKGDIAEGYSVSREKKESFPLTVTSAQKNPTAFYLCASRDRNGELFFGEGSRLTVL.

The gene calls are TRBV7-9 and TRBJ1-2; 10 nucleotides agree with TRBD1. V shed 5 bases and J 6 bases; nucleotides not matched to a gene: 12. This CDR3 is 16 amino acids long. Germline loops: CDR1 SEHNR, CDR2 FQNEAQ (reference sequence). CDR3: CASSHPDRGLGDGYTF. CDR3 sequence (DNA): TGTGCCAGCAGCCACCCCGACAGGGGGCTTGGGGATGGCTACACCTTC.

In DNA form, the CDR3 reads TGTGCCAGCAGAGGACAGGCGTGGGTAGCTTTCTTT. Protein sequence: CASRGQAWVAFF. J is TRBJ1-1 and V is TRBV7-2, with 7 bases fitting TRBD1. Germline CDR1 is SGHTA and CDR2 is FQGNSA. This CDR3 comprises 12 residues. J lost 10 bases, V lost 6 bases, and 8 bases had no gene match.

This chain connects TRBV5-1 to TRBJ1-2; a weak D match, TRBD1 (5 bases). V gave up 0 bases and J gave up 3 bases, with 9 bases separating them. CDR3 length: 14 amino acids. Germline loops: CDR1 SGHRS, CDR2 YFSETQ. In DNA, the CDR3 is TGCGCCAGCAGCTTGGTAGGGGTCGACTATGGCTACACCTTC. This sequence encodes CASSLVGVDYGYTF.

The chain combines TRBV7-8 with TRBJ2-7, with TRBD2 as a possible D gene (6 bases). From germline, CDR1 is SGHVS and CDR2 FQNEAQ. The CDR3 is 16 amino acids. With 3 bases removed from V and 3 bases from J, the gap between germline ends came to 18 bases. In nucleotides, the CDR3 is TGTGCCAGCAGCTTGGGGGGACTCACTGCGAGCTACGAGCAGTACTTC. This sequence encodes CASSLGGLTASYEQYF.

The chain combines TRBV18 with TRBJ2-7; a possible D gene is TRBD1 (5 bases). The CDR3 length is 16 residues. CDR1 and CDR2 from the germline V gene are KGHSH and LQKENI. V lost 5 bases, J lost 3 bases, and 20 bases lay in between. This CDR3 is CASSVSAPGNLYEQYF. CDR3 DNA sequence: TGTGCCAGCTCAGTATCGGCCCCAGGGAATCTCTACGAGCAGTACTTC.

V is TRBV27 and J is TRBJ2-7; 10 positions agree with TRBD1. CDR3 length equals 16 residues. Germline CDR1 is MNHEY and CDR2 is SMNVEV (reference sequence). Germline trimming cut 5 bases from V and 5 bases from J; bases unmatched to any gene: 12. CDR3 in amino acids: CASSTQAGTGVNEQYF. In DNA, the CDR3 is TGTGCCAGCAGTACACAAGCCGGGACAGGGGTCAACGAGCAGTACTTC.

The V call is TRBV28, the J call TRBJ1-3, with TRBD1 identical over 8 bases. The germline CDR1 and CDR2 sequences are MDHEN and SYDVKM. CDR3 length equals 15 residues. Losses at the gene ends were 6 bases for V and 4 bases for J; bases not matched to a gene: 8. CDR3 bases: TGTGCCAGCAGATCGGACAGGGCAGGAGGAAACACCATATATTTT. Its protein product is CASRSDRAGGNTIYF.

CDR3 coding DNA: TGTGCCAGCAGTACTCCCGGGACTGGATACAATGAGCAGTTCTTC. Translation gives CASSTPGTGYNEQFF. This rearrangement joins TRBV25-1 to TRBJ2-1, with a tentative D call TRBD2 (6 bases). The V gene's germline CDR1 is MGHDK and CDR2 SYGVNS. This CDR3 has 15 residues. Trimming left V 5 bases short and J 4 bases short, with 15 bases between.

This clone was seen a single time. This chain connects TRBV6-5 to TRBJ2-7; 9 bases align to TRBD2. The CDR3 is 15 amino acids. The germline CDR1 and CDR2 sequences are MNHEY and SVGAGI. With 3 bases clipped from V and 3 bases from J, the junction kept 6 bases outside the gene matches. CDR3 sequence (DNA): TGTGCCAGCAGTTATGCTAGCGGGGCCAACTACGAGCAGTACTTC. It specifies CASSYASGANYEQYF.

This CDR3 reads CASSETDILSPQHF. The CDR3 coding sequence is TGTGCCAGCTCCGAAACGGACATCCTCTCGCCCCAGCATTTT. This chain connects TRBV18 to TRBJ1-5; D might be TRBD1 (5 bases). With 6 bases removed from V and 9 bases from J, the gap between germline ends came to 18 bases. Germline V gene data show CDR1 as KGHSH and CDR2 as LQKENI. The CDR3 runs 14 residues.

This chain connects TRBV5-1 to TRBJ2-2; D might be TRBD1 (5 bases). V was shortened by 2 bases and J by 4 bases, with 15 bases between the two germline ends. CDR3 size: 16 residues. Germline V CDR1 and CDR2: SGHRS, YFSETQ. DNA for the CDR3: TGCGCCAGCAGCTTTGGGGCAACTGGCCCCACCGGGGAGCTGTTTTTT. The encoded protein is CASSFGATGPTGELFF.

The chain links TRBV28 to TRBJ2-1; 8 nucleotides align to TRBD2. V shed 7 bases, J shed 0 bases, and the junction held 8 bases outside the gene matches. The CDR3 length is 16 residues. The germline V gene has CDR1 MDHEN and CDR2 SYDVKM. The CDR3 nucleotides are TGTGCCAGCACTATTAGCGGGGTGAGCTCCTACAATGAGCAGTTCTTC. Translating gives CASTISGVSSYNEQFF.

V usage is TRBV2 and J usage is TRBJ2-5, with 8 nucleotides matching TRBD2. The DNA matches TRBJ2-7 better at its end, which makes the J call doubtful. Germline-derived CDR1 and CDR2 are SNHLY and FYNNEI. The CDR3 consists of 12 residues. In nucleotides, the CDR3 is TGTGCCAGCAGACTAGCGGACTACGAGCAGTACTTC. This gives the protein CASRLADYEQYF.

This clone was seen once. The chain is built from TRBV6-5 and TRBJ2-3, with 7 bases lining up with TRBD1. J lost 4 bases, V lost 5 bases, and 9 bases had no gene match. From germline, CDR1 is MNHEY and CDR2 SVGAGI. The CDR3 has 15 residues. CDR3 coding DNA: TGTGCCAGCAGTACAGGGGTAAAAGGGGCAGATACGCAGTATTTT. Translated: CASSTGVKGADTQYF.

This chain links TRBV5-1 with TRBJ2-7; 12 positions match TRBD1. This CDR3 has 16 amino acids. Trimming at V came to 3 bases and at J to 3 bases, leaving 7 bases not matched to a gene. Germline-derived CDR1 and CDR2 are SGHRS and YFSETQ. The CDR3 DNA reads TGCGCCAGCAGCTCCTCGGGACAGGGGGCAAACTACGAGCAGTACTTC. Amino acids: CASSSSGQGANYEQYF.

This clone was seen only a few times. The J gene is TRBJ1-6, the V gene TRBV9, with D unclear. Trimming removed 0 bases from V and 4 bases from J, with 11 bases in between. Germline V gene lookup returns CDR1 SGDLS and CDR2 YYNGEE. This CDR3 spans 16 amino acids. This chain's CDR3 is CASSVDLAGYNSPLHF. CDR3 DNA sequence: TGTGCCAGCAGCGTAGACCTAGCAGGATATAATTCACCCCTCCACTTT.

The rearrangement joins TRBV5-4 to TRBJ1-1; D possibly corresponds to TRBD1 (6 bases). This CDR3 has 15 residues. Germline-derived CDR1 and CDR2 are SGHNT and YYREEE (reference sequence). V lost 1 base and J lost 1, with 11 bases in between. This chain's CDR3 is CASSLHQGKNTEAFF. The CDR3 DNA reads as TGTGCCAGCAGCTTGCACCAGGGGAAGAACACTGAAGCTTTCTTT.

The chain recombines TRBV19 with TRBJ1-2; unclear D gene. V lost 1 base and J 6 bases, leaving 12 bases between the germline ends. The germline gives CDR1 LNHDA, CDR2 SQIVND (reference sequence). The CDR3 is 14 amino acids. Written as DNA, the CDR3 is TGTGCCAGTAGTATAGGGGCAGGCGTCGATGGCTACACCTTC. Translation gives CASSIGAGVDGYTF.

The rearrangement links TRBV5-1 to TRBJ1-2, with D unresolved. The V end lost 0 bases, the J end lost 6 bases, and 9 bases lay between the germline ends. The CDR3 is 13 residues long. The germline CDR1 and CDR2 sequences are SGHRS and YFSETQ. The CDR3 coding sequence is TGCGCCAGCAGCTTGGCCTTGCCGGATGGCTACACCTTC. Its translation: CASSLALPDGYTF. Full variable domain (missing parts from reference TRBV5-1 and TRBJ1-2): KAGVTQTPRYLIKTRGQQVTLSCSPISGHRSVSWYQQTPGQGLQFLFEYFSETQRNKGNFPGRFSGRQFSNSRSEMNVSTLELGDSALYLCASSLALPDGYTFGSGTRLTVV.